This paragraph reports one T cell receptor beta chain. Its antigen is not known. TCR beta libraries were made by UMI-labeled 5' RACE. Reprocessing the 5' RACE reads, TCRdb reports a single entry for every CDR3 protein and omits DNA. The ten top clones account for roughly 25%, within a sample of roughly 5,000 distinct CDR3 sequences. The data stem from a study of human CD8 memory T cell subsets. Study findings and constraints: The chains that were sequenced in this study were only T cell receptor beta chains. Only a minimal degree of mutual overlap characterized stem-like memory and precursor exhausted T cell repertoires. Stem-like memory T cells and precursor exhausted T cells both came out with similarly high diversity, but effector memory cells did not.

Germline CDR1 is LGHNA and CDR2 is YNFKEQ. The CDR3 totals 18 residues. The receptor was isolated from a human donor in good health. Sequencing was carried out using CD8+ effector memory T cells (TEM) sorted from PBMCs. Subset reported: effector memory CD8 T cells, CCR7- CD45RO+ CD95+. This chain joins TRBV4-2 and TRBJ1-6; TCRdb calls TRBD1, which cannot be checked without DNA. CDR3 residues: CASSPGTAGGGDNSPLHF.